This TCR beta chain was identified during a study of T cell changes during pregnancy in multiple sclerosis (dated by TCRdb to the late 2010s). For the study in its entirety: The study looked at changes in the T cell repertoire across pregnancy in women with multiple sclerosis.

About this clone: Its antigen is not yet known. No base qualities exist here, and no much larger clone lies one base off it.

Library preparation employed the immunoSEQ multiplex PCR assay. Drawn from immuneACCESS, this table holds only the in-frame rearrangements with V and J called that TCRdb kept. Clones are partly lost; checked studies trace under half to an unresolved V gene and leave the rest unexplained. Counted in this sample were roughly 100,000 clones; around 94% of them appeared once. Jointly, the top ten make up roughly 0.88% of the sample. Its CDR3 holds 15 amino acids, cysteine through phenylalanine. The CDR3 DNA has 45 bases and is translated from base 1. The junction shows trimming of 3 bases on V and 5 bases on J, and the gene matches do not reach 7 bases of it. CDR1 and CDR2 were assigned from the germline V gene as SGHAT and FQNNGV.

Sequenced material: peripheral blood, taken after pregnancy. The source of this sequence is a female donor with multiple sclerosis, enrolled in a pregnancy study. The rearranged segments are TRBV11-2 and TRBJ2-5; 9 middle bases align to TRBD2. The DNA sequence is given as TGTGCCAGCAGCTTTAGCGGGAGAGGAAGGGAGACCCAGTACTTC. Its translation reads: CASSFSGRGRETQYF.